These 30 T cell receptor beta chains came from one sample sequenced in a study of T cell repertoires in cytomegalovirus infection. TCRdb itself ran the reads through MiXCR, one entry per CDR3 protein. The sample carries about 260,000 distinct CDR3 sequences, roughly 13% recorded once. The sample was PBMCs. The receptor source for this set is a human donor in good health (CMV status not recorded). Some clones in this sample may be carry-over from other donors' samples.

This clonotype has at least ten counts. J is TRBJ2-5 and V is TRBV7-2, with TRBD2 matching 12 bases. The CDR3 extends over 14 amino acids. Per the germline V gene, CDR1 is SGHTA and CDR2 is FQGNSA. Losses at the gene ends were 5 bases for V and 5 bases for J; bases not matched to a gene: 3. The CDR3 DNA follows: TGTGCCAGCAGCCTTACTAGCGGGAGGGAGACCCAGTACTTC. This encodes CASSLTSGRETQYF. The full variable domain, with the rest looked up from reference TRBV7-2 and TRBJ2-5, is GAGVSQSPSNKVTEKGKDVELRCDPISGHTALYWYRQSLGQGLEFLIYFQGNSAPDKSGLPSDRFSAERTGGSVSTLTIQRTQQEDSAVYLCASSLTSGRETQYFGPGTRLLVL.

This clonotype has a single count. The rearrangement links TRBV6-6 to TRBJ2-7; D might be TRBD2 (5 bases). Germline V gives CDR1 MNHNY, CDR2 SVGAGI (reference sequence). This CDR3 has 13 residues. V lost 1 base to trimming and J lost 7 bases, with 11 bases between them. The CDR3 region has the DNA TGTGCCAGCAGTTACTTCGGGGATGAAGAGCAGTACTTC. Translation: CASSYFGDEEQYF.

This clonotype was observed a handful of times. The chain couples TRBV9 to TRBJ1-1; weak D call: TRBD1 (6 bases). V was shortened by 1 base and J by 3 bases, with 16 bases between the two germline ends. The CDR3 is 16 residues long. Germline assignment: CDR1 SGDLS and CDR2 YYNGEE. The CDR3 here is CASSVSPGAGDTEAFF. The DNA for the CDR3 is TGTGCCAGCAGCGTAAGTCCAGGGGCGGGGGACACTGAAGCTTTCTTT.

V is TRBV5-6 and J is TRBJ1-2; maybe TRBD1 (6 bases). V was trimmed by 4 bases and J by 5 bases, leaving 15 bases between them. There are 14 residues in the CDR3. The V gene's germline CDR1 is SGHDT and CDR2 YYEEEE. The CDR3 loop reads CASSRTGGAYGYTF. CDR3 coding DNA: TGTGCCAGCAGCCGGACGGGGGGCGCGTATGGCTACACCTTC.

This clonotype was observed at least ten times. The chain carries TRBV7-9 and TRBJ1-3, with D possibly TRBD1 on 5 matching bases. CDR1 is SEHNR and CDR2 is FQNEAQ in the germline V gene (reference sequence). The CDR3 is made up of 19 amino acids. V gave up 5 bases and J gave up 0 bases, with 23 bases separating them. The CDR3 coding sequence is TGTGCCAGCAGCCTCCGACAGACCCAAGTTTCACGCTCTGGAAACACCATATATTTT. The encoded protein is CASSLRQTQVSRSGNTIYF. Complete variable domain (other parts from reference TRBV7-9 and TRBJ1-3): DTGVSQNPRHKITKRGQNVTFRCDPISEHNRLYWYRQTLGQGPEFLTYFQNEAQLEKSRLLSDRFSAERPKGSFSTLEIQRTEQGDSAMYLCASSLRQTQVSRSGNTIYFGEGSWLTVV.

This clonotype was seen many times. This chain connects TRBV28 to TRBJ2-5; TRBD1 matches at 7 bases. The CDR3 is 15 amino acids. Germline CDR1 reads MDHEN; CDR2 reads SYDVKM. The junction had 10 bases not matched to a gene; V was cut back by 4 bases and J by 5 bases. CDR3: CASSSGTVSWETQYF. The CDR3 DNA reads TGTGCCAGCAGTTCAGGGACAGTTAGCTGGGAGACCCAGTACTTC.

This clonotype occurred many times. This chain joins TRBV19 and TRBJ2-1, with D unresolved. The CDR3 is 15 amino acids. Trimming left V 3 bases short and J 3 bases short, with 12 bases between. Germline CDR1 reads LNHDA; CDR2 reads SQIVND (reference sequence). CDR3 DNA: TGTGCCAGTAGTATCCCTCATCCTATCTACAATGAGCAGTTCTTC. It is translated as CASSIPHPIYNEQFF.

Written as DNA, the CDR3 is TGTGCCAGCCGCCTAGCGGGTGGCTACAATGAGCAGTTCTTC. This encodes CASRLAGGYNEQFF. J is TRBJ2-1 and V is TRBV4-2, with 8 bases that match TRBD2. The CDR3 has 14 amino acids. CDR1 and CDR2 (germline): LGHNA, YNFKEQ. Losses at the gene ends were 8 bases for V and 3 bases for J; bases not matched to a gene: 6.

This clonotype was seen ten or more times. The CDR3 sequence is CASSLAPARTDTQYF. As DNA, the CDR3 is TGTGCCAGCAGCTTAGCGCCGGCCCGTACAGATACGCAGTATTTT. The rearrangement joins TRBV7-9 to TRBJ2-3; no firm D call. Germline-derived CDR1 and CDR2 are SEHNR and FQNEAQ (reference sequence). The CDR3 runs to 15 residues. Trimming took 0 bases from V and 3 from J, leaving 10 bases between them.

This clonotype has ten or more counts. The chain is built from TRBV6-5 and TRBJ2-2; D may be TRBD1 (5 bases). CDR1 and CDR2 (germline): MNHEY, SVGAGI. The CDR3 is made up of 17 amino acids. V was shortened by 2 bases and J by 0 bases, with 13 bases between the two germline ends. CDR3 DNA: TGTGCCAGCAGTTACGTCTGGCAGGGCGCGAACACCGGGGAGCTGTTTTTT. It codes for CASSYVWQGANTGELFF.

Many counts were recorded for this clonotype. The CDR3: CASSPGQGENTEAFF. The CDR3 DNA is TGTGCCAGCAGCCCGGGACAGGGGGAGAACACTGAAGCTTTCTTT. J is TRBJ1-1 and V is TRBV7-9, with TRBD1 matching over 11 bases. J gave up 1 base and V 5 bases, and 3 bases lay outside the gene matches. Germline values: CDR1 SEHNR, CDR2 FQNEAQ (reference sequence). This CDR3 has 15 amino acids.

The sample holds one count of this clonotype. The V call is TRBV27, the J call TRBJ2-7; 8 bases map to TRBD1. V lost 3 bases, J lost 3 bases, and 10 bases stayed unmatched. Germline V CDR1 and CDR2: MNHEY, SMNVEV (reference sequence). The CDR3 has 16 amino acids. CDR3 residues: CASSLYQGAFVYEQYF. The CDR3 DNA sequence: TGTGCCAGCAGTTTGTATCAGGGGGCATTCGTCTACGAGCAGTACTTC.

This clonotype was seen ten or more times. The V call is TRBV11-3, the J call TRBJ2-1; D is undetermined. Germline CDR1 reads SGHNT; CDR2 reads YENEEA. Trimming left V 2 bases short and J 4 bases short, with 6 bases between. This CDR3 spans 13 amino acids. The CDR3 region has the DNA TGTGCCAGCAGCTTATCCCAGTACAATGAGCAGTTCTTC. Translation gives CASSLSQYNEQFF.

This clonotype was detected ten times or more. The J gene is TRBJ2-3, the V gene TRBV7-2; 8 bases align to TRBD1. The V and J ends lost 2 bases and 4 bases, in that order; junction bases with no gene match: 8. Germline lookup yields CDR1 SGHTA and CDR2 FQGNSA. This CDR3 has 16 amino acids. CDR3 region: CASSLKAGGVPDTQYF. The CDR3, as DNA: TGTGCCAGCAGCTTAAAGGCAGGGGGCGTTCCAGATACGCAGTATTTT.

This clonotype was seen only a few times. This sequence joins TRBV5-1 and TRBJ2-2, with 12 nucleotides matching TRBD2. In germline, CDR1 is SGHRS, CDR2 YFSETQ. The CDR3 spans 17 residues. V lost 1 base and J lost 6; bases outside the gene matches: 7. The CDR3 protein is CASSLTSLAGGAGELFF. CDR3 nucleotide sequence: TGCGCCAGCAGCTTGACGTCCCTAGCGGGAGGGGCCGGGGAGCTGTTTTTT.

At least ten counts were recorded for this clonotype. The J gene is TRBJ2-5, the V gene TRBV7-6; possibly TRBD1 for D (6 bases). The CDR3 sequence is 12 residues long. Per germline, CDR1 SGHVS and CDR2 FNYEAQ. V was clipped by 10 bases and J by 3 bases, with 12 bases between them. CDR3: CATRTAKETQYF. The CDR3 DNA is TGTGCCACCCGGACAGCTAAAGAGACCCAGTACTTC.

In its sample, this clonotype was seen a few times. J is TRBJ2-7 and V is TRBV28; D is possibly TRBD2 (6 bases). Trimming removed 7 bases at V and 4 bases at J, with 17 bases between. This CDR3 is built from 14 residues. Germline V gene data show CDR1 as MDHEN and CDR2 as SYDVKM. CDR3 sequence (DNA): TGTGCCAGCATCGGGAGTATTGGGGCTTACGAGCAGTACTTC. It is translated as CASIGSIGAYEQYF. Complete variable domain (other parts from reference TRBV28 and TRBJ2-7): DVKVTQSSRYLVKRTGEKVFLECVQDMDHENMFWYRQDPGLGLRLIYFSYDVKMKEKGDIPEGYSVSREKKERFSLILESASTNQTSMYLCASIGSIGAYEQYFGPGTRLTVT.

This clonotype has just a few counts. The chain uses TRBV20-1 and TRBJ2-7, with 10 bases fitting TRBD2. CDR3 length: 13 amino acids. The junction had 5 bases not matched to a gene; V was cut back by 4 bases and J by 5 bases. Germline V lookup: CDR1 DFQATT, CDR2 SNEGSKA (reference sequence). The CDR3 sequence is CSAKLAGLHEQYF. The CDR3 region has the DNA TGCAGTGCTAAACTAGCGGGGCTCCACGAGCAGTACTTC.

At least ten counts were recorded for this clonotype. CDR3 residues: CASSLDGRFNNEQFF. The CDR3 region has the DNA TGTGCCAGCAGCTTAGACGGGAGATTTAACAATGAGCAGTTCTTC. The chain employs TRBV7-2 and TRBJ2-1, with a tentative D call TRBD2 (6 bases). V lost 1 base, J lost 5 bases, and 12 bases lay in between. This CDR3 spans 15 amino acids. Per germline, CDR1 SGHTA and CDR2 FQGNSA. Combining the CDR3 with reference TRBV7-2 and TRBJ2-1 gives the whole variable domain GAGVSQSPSNKVTEKGKDVELRCDPISGHTALYWYRQSLGQGLEFLIYFQGNSAPDKSGLPSDRFSAERTGGSVSTLTIQRTQQEDSAVYLCASSLDGRFNNEQFFGPGTRLTVL.

This clonotype was observed many times. The V call is TRBV7-3, the J call TRBJ2-3, with 11 nucleotides matching TRBD2. This CDR3 has 19 amino acids. Germline CDR1 reads SGHTA; CDR2 reads FQGTGA. V shed 3 bases and J 5 bases; nucleotides not matched to a gene: 16. The CDR3, as DNA: TGTGCCAGCAGCTTGCTAGCGGGAGGAGCCGAGCTGTCTCAAGATACGCAGTATTTT. This gives the protein CASSLLAGGAELSQDTQYF.

This clonotype was found many times. V usage is TRBV6-2 or TRBV6-3 and J usage is TRBJ2-4, with D possibly being TRBD2 (6 bases). The V end was cut by 5 bases, the J end by 6 bases, with 11 bases between. The CDR3 spans 13 residues. Germline V lookup: CDR1 MNHEY, CDR2 SVGEGT. CDR3 in DNA: TGTGCCAGCAGTAGTAGCGGAGCAAACATTCAGTACTTC. This sequence encodes CASSSSGANIQYF.

This clonotype turned up a few times. The chain employs TRBV10-3 and TRBJ2-3; 7 positions agree with TRBD1. Germline V gene data show CDR1 as ENHRY and CDR2 as SYGVKD. V lost 3 bases to trimming and J lost 5 bases; unmatched junction nucleotides: 8. This CDR3 contains 15 residues. CDR3 in DNA: TGTGCCATCAGTGACAGCGACAGGGCGGGAGATACGCAGTATTTT. Protein: CAISDSDRAGDTQYF.

This clonotype has ten or more counts. This sequence joins TRBV7-2 and TRBJ1-1; D is uncertain. The ends were cut back, 3 bases at V and 1 base at J, with 9 bases in the middle. CDR1 is SGHTA and CDR2 is FQGNSA in the germline V gene. The CDR3 spans 14 residues. CDR3 sequence (DNA): TGTGCCAGCAGCTTTGCAGGCCGGAACACTGAAGCTTTCTTT. Translating it yields CASSFAGRNTEAFF.

The J gene is TRBJ2-7, the V gene TRBV7-2; 7 nucleotides match TRBD2. With V trimmed by 0 bases and J by 4 bases, 6 bases remained unmatched. CDR1 is SGHTA, CDR2 FQGNSA, per germline. The CDR3 is made up of 15 amino acids. CDR3 DNA sequence: TGTGCCAGCAGCTTAGCTGGCGGGAGTGTATACGAGCAGTACTTC. It translates to CASSLAGGSVYEQYF.

This clonotype was seen a handful of times. The chain has TRBV4-1 and TRBJ2-1, with 11 bases fitting TRBD2. The CDR3 runs 15 residues. The J segment lost 7 bases and the V segment lost 5 bases, leaving 7 bases of the junction unmatched. Germline V CDR1 and CDR2: MGHRA, YSYEKL. The CDR3 reads CASSELAGEVNEQFF. The CDR3 region has the DNA TGCGCCAGCAGCGAACTAGCGGGAGAAGTGAATGAGCAGTTCTTC.

In this sample, this clonotype turned up many times. The chain recombines TRBV19 with TRBJ1-5; D is uncertain. V was pared by 5 bases and J by 5 bases, with 16 bases between. In germline, CDR1 is LNHDA, CDR2 SQIVND (reference sequence). The CDR3 runs to 15 residues. In DNA form, the CDR3 reads TGTGCCAGTAGTGGAAGGACCAATACCCATCAGCCCCAGCATTTT. It translates to CASSGRTNTHQPQHF.

There are a few counts of this clonotype. This rearrangement joins TRBV10-1 to TRBJ1-1; TRBD1 aligns across 7 bases. The trim removed 5 bases at V and 4 bases at J, leaving 7 bases unmatched. Germline CDR1 and CDR2: WNHNN and SYGVQD (reference sequence). The CDR3 sequence is 14 residues long. The DNA of the CDR3 is TGCGCCAGCAGTTTAGGGGGGACAGCCACTGAAGCTTTCTTT. Translating it yields CASSLGGTATEAFF.

This clonotype was counted at least ten times. The chain uses TRBV7-2 and TRBJ1-3; D uncertain. CDR1 is SGHTA and CDR2 is FQGNSA in the germline V gene. Trimming cost V 1 base and J 1 base, with 11 bases left between them. The CDR3 loop spans 16 amino acids. This CDR3 reads CASSLESRRSGNTIYF. The CDR3 bases are TGTGCCAGCAGCTTAGAGAGCAGAAGGTCTGGAAACACCATATATTTT.

This clonotype was detected many times. The V gene is TRBV2, the J gene TRBJ2-3; D is uncertain. Trimming shortened V by 5 bases and J by 6 bases, and 18 bases separated the two germline ends. The germline V gene has CDR1 SNHLY and CDR2 FYNNEI. This CDR3 region has 15 residues. Here the CDR3 reads CASSRRTGSRDTQYF. For the CDR3, the DNA is TGTGCCAGCAGTCGGCGGACCGGGTCCAGGGATACGCAGTATTTT.

The rearrangement joins TRBV29-1 to TRBJ2-7, with TRBD2 matching 7 bases. CDR1 SQVTM and CDR2 ANQGSEA come from the germline V gene. Trimming took 5 bases from V and 0 from J; bases not matched to a gene: 4. The length of the CDR3 is 13 residues. As DNA, the CDR3 is TGCAGCGTTCTAGCGGAGAGCTCCTACGAGCAGTACTTC. The encoded protein is CSVLAESSYEQYF.